The present entry profiles one TCR beta chain with its context. Its antigen is currently unknown. A read error may explain this, as a much larger clone is one base away. Via the markers CD45RO/CCR7/CD25/CD127/CD95/CD27, stem cell-like memory, regulatory, central memory and naive CD4+ cells were sorted. The source of the sample is a study of beta chain features in type 1 diabetes. General observations from the study: Although PCR might favor shorter templates, it would do so equally in patients and controls. For Type 1 diabetes patients, all four CD4+ subsets carried TCRB CDR3s that were moderately but significantly shorter. Patients showed naive, central memory and Treg TCRB repertoires that appeared more similar than those of healthy donors.

Expressed TCRB transcripts were sequenced, since all the RNA that had been isolated was reverse transcribed. Sequencing was performed with immunoSEQ multiplex PCR; in TCRdb, only in-frame clones are kept and a portion is missing. The sample lists a few hundred thousand clones; around 10% were seen once. V was shortened by 7 bases and J by 6 bases, with 19 bases between the two germline ends. The CDR3 runs 15 residues. Germline loops: CDR1 SEHNR, CDR2 FQNEAQ (reference sequence). Material: central memory CD4+ T cells from blood. The chain couples TRBV7-9 to TRBJ1-3; D remains ambiguous. This TCR was recovered from a man younger than 45 with type 1 diabetes. The CDR3 loop is CASNQDLTTENTIYF. CDR3 sequence (DNA): TGTGCCAGCAACCAAGATCTGACCACGGAAAACACCATATATTTT.